These T cell receptor beta chains were read from a single sample in a study of blood T cells in healthy people across ages. TCRdb redid the calling of the 5' RACE reads with MiXCR, one entry per CDR3 protein. The data show about 840,000 distinct CDR3 sequences, almost 30% seen once. These same data were also listed under a study on T cells of mothers and their children.

Input material: blood. Receptors originate from a woman aged 40 to 49 in good health. Both conserved end residues are part of each CDR3. A D gene is named only where the DNA matches it firmly. Expanded clones are given a class, and other clones once, few, many or no size at all.

D: TRBD2
J: TRBJ2-1
V: TRBV20-1
size: many
DNA: TGCAGTGCTATTAGCGGGGGATACGTGGGTGAGCAGTTCTTC
CDR3: CSAISGGYVGEQFF

D: TRBD1
J: TRBJ2-1
V: TRBV2
size: few
DNA: TGTGCCAGCAGGGATAAGTCGACAGGGGTCAATGAGCAGTTCTTC
CDR3: CASRDKSTGVNEQFF

D: TRBD1
J: TRBJ2-5
V: TRBV27
size: -
DNA: TGTGCCAGCAGTTTCTCGACAGGGGGCGGAGAGCAGTACTTC
CDR3: CASSFSTGGGEQYF

D: -
J: TRBJ1-1
V: TRBV9
size: -
DNA: TGTGCCGGCAGCGTATCCCCCTCGTTGAACACTGAAGCTTTCTTT
CDR3: CAGSVSPSLNTEAFF

D: -
J: TRBJ1-2
V: TRBV10-3
size: many
DNA: TGTGCCATCAGTGTCCTCGGGGAGTGGGACTATGGCTACACCTTC
CDR3: CAISVLGEWDYGYTF

D: TRBD1
J: TRBJ1-1
V: TRBV7-9
size: -
DNA: TGTGCCAGCAGCGGACCGGGACAGGGGATCGCTGAAGCTTTCTTT
CDR3: CASSGPGQGIAEAFF

D: -
J: TRBJ2-3
V: TRBV28
size: -
DNA: TGTGCCAGCTCAACTGGCGGAACAGATACGCAGTATTTT
CDR3: CASSTGGTDTQYF

D: -
J: TRBJ2-7
V: TRBV6-1
size: many
DNA: TGTGCCAGCATCGAAGCAGGGGACGCCACCGAGCAGTACTTC
CDR3: CASIEAGDATEQYF

D: TRBD1
J: TRBJ1-2
V: TRBV29-1
size: -
DNA: TGCAGCGTTGTATTCACAGGGGGGAAGTATGGCTACACCTTC
CDR3: CSVVFTGGKYGYTF

D: TRBD1
J: TRBJ2-3
V: TRBV11-2
size: many
DNA: TGTGCCAGCAGCGTCCGGGACAGCTCACAAGATACGCAGTATTTT
CDR3: CASSVRDSSQDTQYF

D: TRBD1
J: TRBJ2-6
V: TRBV12-3/TRBV12-4
size: few
DNA: TGTGCCAGCAGCCGGACAGGGGGCAGCTCTGGGGCCAACGTCCTGACTTTC
CDR3: CASSRTGGSSGANVLTF

D: TRBD1
J: TRBJ2-7
V: TRBV20-1
size: -
DNA: TGCAGTGCGCTCCCGGGACAGGGGAGTGACGAGCAGTACTTC
CDR3: CSALPGQGSDEQYF

D: TRBD1
J: TRBJ2-1
V: TRBV19
size: -
DNA: TGTGCCAGTAAATGGACAGGGGGTAACAATGAGCAGTTCTTC
CDR3: CASKWTGGNNEQFF

D: TRBD1
J: TRBJ2-7
V: TRBV5-6
size: once
DNA: TGTGCCAGCAGCAAGGACAGGTCGTACGAGCAGTACTTC
CDR3: CASSKDRSYEQYF

D: -
J: TRBJ2-1
V: TRBV9
size: many
DNA: TGTGCCAGCAGCGTAGCGGGCCAGGGGGGGAGTGAGCAGTTCTTC
CDR3: CASSVAGQGGSEQFF

D: -
J: TRBJ1-1
V: TRBV28
size: few
DNA: TGTGCCAGCAGTTTAGTGGGGGCGCCTGAAGCTTTCTTT
CDR3: CASSLVGAPEAFF

D: TRBD1
J: TRBJ2-4
V: TRBV29-1
size: many
DNA: TGCAGCGTTGAAGGGACAGGGGGCAACATTCAGTACTTC
CDR3: CSVEGTGGNIQYF

D: -
J: TRBJ1-5
V: TRBV12-3/TRBV12-4
size: -
DNA: TGTGCCAGCAGCCCACGGCGACATCAGCCCCAGCATTTT
CDR3: CASSPRRHQPQHF

D: -
J: TRBJ1-2
V: TRBV29-1
size: -
DNA: TGCAGCGTTGAAGAGGTAGGGAAAGACTATGGCTACACCTTC
CDR3: CSVEEVGKDYGYTF

D: -
J: TRBJ2-3
V: TRBV4-3
size: -
DNA: TGCGCCAGCAGCCTCAATCCAGGGGTTCTCACAGATACGCAGTATTTT
CDR3: CASSLNPGVLTDTQYF

D: -
J: TRBJ1-5
V: TRBV6-6
size: -
DNA: TGTGCCAGCAGGGGAGATGTGGGCAATCAGCCCCAGCATTTT
CDR3: CASRGDVGNQPQHF

D: -
J: TRBJ1-2
V: TRBV12-3/TRBV12-4
size: -
DNA: TGTGCCAGCAGTTTTAGCGGGGCCTCAGGCTATGGCTACACCTTC
CDR3: CASSFSGASGYGYTF

D: TRBD1
J: TRBJ2-7
V: TRBV24-1
size: many
DNA: TGTGCCACCAGTGATTCCGGGACAGGGACATACGAGCAGTACTTC
CDR3: CATSDSGTGTYEQYF

D: TRBD1
J: TRBJ1-2
V: TRBV12-3/TRBV12-4
size: -
DNA: TGTGCCAGCAGCCCGGGACAGGTCAAAGGCTACACCTTC
CDR3: CASSPGQVKGYTF

D: -
J: TRBJ2-1
V: TRBV28
size: once
DNA: TGTGCCGGCAGTTTCAGCAGCCTGACCTACAATGAGCAGTTCTTC
CDR3: CAGSFSSLTYNEQFF

D: TRBD1
J: TRBJ1-1
V: TRBV12-3/TRBV12-4
size: -
DNA: TGTGCCAGCAGGACAGGGGGCGGGTCTGAAGCTTTCTTT
CDR3: CASRTGGGSEAFF

D: TRBD1
J: TRBJ2-7
V: TRBV3-1
size: -
DNA: TGTGCCAGCAGCCAAGATGGGGACAGGAGCTCCTACGAGCAGTACTTC
CDR3: CASSQDGDRSSYEQYF

D: TRBD1
J: TRBJ2-7
V: TRBV20-1
size: -
DNA: TGCAGCGGAGGGACAGGGGGTACCTACGAGCAGTACTTC
CDR3: CSGGTGGTYEQYF

D: -
J: TRBJ2-5
V: TRBV15
size: -
DNA: TGTGCCACCAGCAGATCGCCGGAAGAGACCCGGTACTTC
CDR3: CATSRSPEETRYF

D: -
J: TRBJ2-3
V: TRBV9
size: -
DNA: TGTGCCAGCAGCGGATCCGGGGGCGGCGACGTTACAGATACGCAGTATTTT
CDR3: CASSGSGGGDVTDTQYF

D: -
J: TRBJ2-5
V: TRBV5-1
size: few
DNA: TGCGCCAGCAGCTTGGCCACTTGGGAGACCCAGTACTTC
CDR3: CASSLATWETQYF

D: TRBD1
J: TRBJ1-2
V: TRBV20-1
size: -
DNA: TGCAGTGCTAGAGAGGGACAGGGGACGGGCTACACCTTC
CDR3: CSAREGQGTGYTF